What follows is one TCR beta chain and its context. No antigen is known for it. One end of the junction is discordant with germline, which a read error may explain. This sample stems from a study of CD8+CD57+ T cells in acquired aplastic anemia. Study-level background: DNA recovered from sorted CD4+ and CD8+ cells had a mean of approximately 3 ug.

The study profiled TCR beta VDJ and CDR3 using genomic DNA as template. TCRdb redid the calling of the reads with MiXCR, one entry per CDR3 protein. The sample includes about 160,000 distinct CDR3 sequences, 48% of them seen just once. Study outcomes and limitations: For CD8+ Simpson's diversity, patients and controls showed no significant difference.

Flow cytometry had shown expanded CD8+CD57+ cells in the patients chosen for sequencing. By the time of blood sampling, patients had still received no therapy. The CDR3 totals 15 residues. Looked up from germline, CDR1 is DFQATT and CDR2 is SNEGSKA (reference sequence). The sequenced material came from sorted CD4+, CD8+, or CD8+CD57+ T cells (not recorded which) from PBMCs. J is TRBJ2-7 and V is TRBV20-1, with D unresolved. This TCR was sampled from a human donor with aplastic anemia. The CDR3 DNA sequence: TGCAGTGCTACCACACCCCAGGCATGCTCCTACGAGCAGTGCTTC. This translates into CSATTPQACSYEQCF.